This T cell receptor beta chain was obtained from a study of shared clonotypes between healthy human individuals. Overall study context: The plates for each donor numbered three CD4 naive, three CD4 memory, two CD8 naive and one CD8 memory.

Study-level points and caveats: Among non-shared clonotypes, generation probabilities were lower than among those shared by all four donors.

Clones were read by immunoSEQ multiplex PCR, and TCRdb kept only the in-frame ones, dropping some. This table holds 1,400,000 or so clones, approximately 98.5% found once. This CDR3 region has 12 residues. Germline V gene sequence: CDR1 MGHDK, CDR2 SYGVNS. Trimming took 7 bases from V and 5 from J, leaving 11 bases between them. As for this clone: Its antigen is unknown.

Investigators divided CD4+ cells into CD45RA+ naive and CD45RA-negative memory subsets. This clonotype was sampled from a young man in good health. This chain uses TRBV25-1 with TRBJ2-5; D ambiguous. The sample comprised naive CD4+ T cells sorted from blood. The subset denotes: CD45RA+ positively selected. CDR3 sequence (DNA): TGTGCCAGCAATGGCCTGGAGGAGACCCAGTACTTC. Translating gives CASNGLEETQYF.